Shown below are 32 T cell receptor beta chains from a single sample sequenced in a study of blood T cells in healthy people across ages. A second roughly 7 to 11 cycle PCR used barcoded and J-beta primers. TCRdb recomputed calls from the 5' RACE reads with MiXCR, one row per CDR3 protein. The sample has fewer than 1.5 million distinct CDR3 sequences, about 40% seen once. Sequencing was performed on blood. The receptors stem from a woman aged 18 to 35 in good health.

This chain links TRBV29-1 with TRBJ2-1, with 15 bases aligning to TRBD2. The J call may be faulty, since TRBJ2-7 better matches the DNA end. Germline V lookup: CDR1 SQVTM, CDR2 ANQGSEA. The CDR3 totals 16 residues. The CDR3 protein is CSEGTSGRPSYNEQYF. The CDR3 DNA sequence: TGCAGCGAGGGGACTAGCGGGAGGCCCTCCTACAATGAGCAGTACTTC.

The chain employs TRBV21-1 and TRBJ1-2; the D call in the table, TRBD1, was not verified against the DNA. TRBV21-1 is listed as a pseudogene. The CDR3 has 14 amino acids. The CDR3 sequence is CASSKGEGTYGYTF. The CDR3 DNA is TGTGCCAGCAGCAAAGGGGAAGGGACCTATGGCTACACCTTC.

The chain is built from TRBV7-9 and TRBJ1-4; D unclear. CDR3 length: 14 amino acids. The V end lost 3 bases, the J end lost 2 bases, and 7 bases lay between the germline ends. The germline V gene encodes CDR1 SEHNR and CDR2 FQNEAQ (reference sequence). The CDR3 nucleotides read TGTGCCAGCAGCTTTACCCCGACTAATGAAAAACTGTTTTTT. This translates into CASSFTPTNEKLFF.

The chain has TRBV20-1 and TRBJ2-7, with D perhaps TRBD1 or TRBD2 (6 bases each). The CDR3 has 14 amino acids. Germline loops: CDR1 DFQATT, CDR2 SNEGSKA (reference sequence). With 2 bases removed from V and 7 bases from J, the gap between germline ends came to 18 bases. CDR3 region: CSARPRDKAGEQYF. CDR3 in DNA: TGCAGTGCTAGACCCCGGGACAAGGCGGGGGAGCAGTACTTC.

About this clonotype: At one end the junction does not follow the germline gene, possibly because of a read error. The chain's CDR3 is CASRTQGGMNTEAFF. The CDR3, as DNA: TGTGCCAGCAGAACTCAGGGGGGCATGAATACTGAAGCTTTCTTT. This chain connects TRBV28 to TRBJ1-1; 7 bases agree with TRBD1. There are 15 residues in the CDR3. Germline V lookup: CDR1 MDHEN, CDR2 SYDVKM.

In its sample, this clonotype was seen a few times. J is TRBJ2-7 and V is TRBV6-1; 8 bases map to TRBD1. There are 15 residues in the CDR3. The germline gives CDR1 MNHNS, CDR2 SASEGT. V lost 5 bases, J lost 1 base, and 7 bases stayed unmatched. CDR3 DNA: TGTGCCAGCAGTAACGGACAGGGTCCGTCCTACGAGCAGTACTTC. Translated: CASSNGQGPSYEQYF.

This chain links TRBV6-5 with TRBJ2-7; 9 bases align to TRBD2. CDR1 MNHEY and CDR2 SVGAGI come from the germline V gene. CDR3 size: 14 residues. With 2 bases clipped from V and 9 bases from J, the junction kept 8 bases outside the gene matches. The CDR3, as DNA: TGTGCCAGCAGTTACGCCGGAGGTAGCGGGAGGCAGTACTTC. Its translation: CASSYAGGSGRQYF.

This chain connects TRBV7-2 to TRBJ1-1, with TRBD1 matching over 7 bases. From germline, CDR1 is SGHTA and CDR2 FQGNSA. V was clipped by 4 bases and J by 0 bases; unmatched bases: 8. This CDR3 is built from 16 residues. The CDR3 loop is CASSSGPTGVNTEAFF. The CDR3 bases are TGTGCCAGCAGCTCAGGACCTACAGGGGTGAACACTGAAGCTTTCTTT.

This clonotype was seen only a few times. CDR3 residues: CASAGDSGANVLTF. The CDR3 region has the DNA TGCGCCAGTGCGGGAGACTCTGGGGCCAACGTCCTGACTTTC. This chain joins TRBV5-1 and TRBJ2-6, with TRBD2 identical over 7 bases. The CDR3 has 14 amino acids. V lost 8 bases to trimming and J lost 0 bases; unmatched junction nucleotides: 2. Germline-derived CDR1 and CDR2 are SGHRS and YFSETQ.

About this clonotype: A junction boundary mismatches the germline segment, possibly from a read error. This chain uses TRBV4-1 with TRBJ1-2; 7 positions match TRBD1. The CDR3 is made up of 14 amino acids. Germline CDR1 and CDR2: MGHRA and YSYEKL. CDR3 sequence: CASGHPQGRDGYTF. The CDR3 coding sequence is TGCGCCAGCGGCCACCCACAGGGGCGGGATGGCTACACCTTC.

V is TRBV5-1 and J is TRBJ2-1; D may be TRBD1 or TRBD2 (5 bases each). The CDR3 loop spans 14 amino acids. V was trimmed by 3 bases and J by 7 bases, leaving 14 bases between them. Germline CDR1 and CDR2: SGHRS and YFSETQ. In DNA, the CDR3 is TGCGCCAGCAGCTGGGACCTCTTGGGAAATGAGCAGTTCTTC. This sequence encodes CASSWDLLGNEQFF.

The chain combines TRBV9 with TRBJ2-5; 11 nucleotides line up with TRBD2. Germline CDR1 reads SGDLS; CDR2 reads YYNGEE. The CDR3 is 16 amino acids. V was clipped by 3 bases and J by 11 bases; unmatched bases: 15. The CDR3 here is CASSASLAGGPGEQYF. DNA for the CDR3: TGTGCCAGCAGCGCCTCCTTAGCGGGAGGGCCGGGGGAGCAGTACTTC. Filled out from reference TRBV9 and TRBJ2-5, the complete variable domain reads DSGVTQTPKHLITATGQRVTLRCSPRSGDLSVYWYQQSLDQGLQFLIQYYNGEERAKGNILERFSAQQFPDLHSELNLSSLELGDSALYFCASSASLAGGPGEQYFGPGTRLLVL.

In its sample, this clonotype was seen a few times. The CDR3 here is CSATGGAGYGYTF. For the CDR3, the DNA is TGCAGCGCGACAGGGGGCGCGGGCTATGGCTACACCTTC. The rearrangement joins TRBV29-1 to TRBJ1-2; TRBD1 aligns across 10 bases. Per the germline V gene, CDR1 is SQVTM and CDR2 is ANQGSEA. There are 13 residues in the CDR3. V lost 7 bases, J lost 4 bases, and 6 bases stayed unmatched.

The table lists this clonotype with a few counts. The J gene is TRBJ2-1, the V gene TRBV20-1, with TRBD1 as a possible D gene (7 bases). Near its end, the DNA agrees better with TRBJ2-7, so the J call may be wrong. The length of the CDR3 is 13 residues. CDR1 DFQATT and CDR2 SNEGSKA come from the germline V gene (reference sequence). CDR3 loop: CSATGDSYNEQYF. In DNA form, the CDR3 reads TGCAGTGCAACAGGGGACTCCTACAATGAGCAGTACTTC.

The genes are TRBV6-5 and TRBJ2-3; perhaps D is TRBD1 or TRBD2 (5 bases each). The ends were cut back, 2 bases at V and 3 bases at J, with 15 bases in the middle. CDR1 is MNHEY and CDR2 is SVGAGI in the germline V gene. This CDR3 comprises 16 residues. The CDR3 here is CASSYGTTPFTDTQYF. The CDR3 DNA reads as TGTGCCAGCAGTTACGGGACCACCCCTTTTACAGATACGCAGTATTTT.

Concerning this clonotype: The junction and the germline gene differ at one end; a read error may be behind it. The chain recombines TRBV6-1 with TRBJ1-1, with 7 nucleotides matching TRBD1. This CDR3 contains 15 residues. Germline V gene lookup returns CDR1 MNHNS and CDR2 SASEGT. The CDR3 loop reads CAGSQGGGGNTEAFF. The CDR3 DNA reads TGTGCCGGCAGTCAGGGGGGCGGAGGGAACACTGAAGCTTTCTTT.

The chain combines TRBV20-1 with TRBJ2-5; 8 bases map to TRBD2. This CDR3 is 15 amino acids long. The trim removed 3 bases at V and 5 bases at J, leaving 11 bases unmatched. CDR1 and CDR2 from the germline V gene are DFQATT and SNEGSKA (reference sequence). The CDR3 DNA sequence: TGCAGTGCTAGGCAGCGGGGGTGCCTAAGGGAGACCCAGTACTTC. Encoded protein: CSARQRGCLRETQYF.

The rearrangement joins TRBV12-3 or TRBV12-4 to TRBJ1-6; 8 nucleotides match TRBD1. This CDR3 is built from 17 residues. The ends lost 8 bases at V and 9 bases at J; junction bases unmatched: 18. The CDR3 loop is CASSKKAGGVLGSPLHF. CDR3 sequence (DNA): TGTGCCAGCTCCAAAAAGGCAGGGGGCGTCTTGGGTTCACCCCTCCACTTT.

The V gene is TRBV7-9, the J gene TRBJ1-2, with a weak D call TRBD1 (6 bases). In germline, CDR1 is SEHNR, CDR2 FQNEAQ (reference sequence). CDR3 length: 16 amino acids. V was cut by 5 bases and J by 4 bases, with 20 bases left in between. DNA for the CDR3: TGTGCCAGCAGCAACCAGAGGTCACAGGGTTCCTATGGCTACACCTTC. Translating gives CASSNQRSQGSYGYTF.

This clonotype was picked up one time. The chain joins TRBV3-1 to TRBJ1-4; tentative D call: TRBD1 (6 bases). Germline values: CDR1 LGHDT, CDR2 YNNKEL (reference sequence). This CDR3 spans 15 amino acids. Trimming took 3 bases from V and 10 from J, leaving 18 bases between them. As DNA, the CDR3 is TGTGCCAGCAGCCACCAAGGGGGGGGAGTCGGAAAACTGTTTTTT. Translated: CASSHQGGGVGKLFF.

This clonotype is a singleton in its sample. The J gene is TRBJ2-7, the V gene TRBV4-2; perhaps D is TRBD1 or TRBD2 (5 bases each). The CDR3 is 15 residues long. CDR1 is LGHNA, CDR2 YNFKEQ, per germline. The germline V and J ends were trimmed by 7 bases and 7 bases, with 23 bases remaining between them. The CDR3 sequence is CASNPGTYSYNEQYF. The CDR3 DNA reads as TGTGCCAGCAACCCGGGGACCTACTCCTACAATGAGCAGTACTTC.

This clonotype has only a few counts. This chain links TRBV6-6 with TRBJ2-2; 8 bases are shared with TRBD1. The CDR3 consists of 16 residues. J gave up 4 bases and V 2 bases, and 6 bases lay outside the gene matches. CDR1 is MNHNY, CDR2 SVGAGI, per germline (reference sequence). CDR3 sequence: CASSYIITGGTGELFF. CDR3 nucleotides: TGTGCCAGCAGTTACATCATAACAGGGGGCACCGGGGAGCTGTTTTTT.

This clonotype was seen more than once but under ten times. The V gene is TRBV20-1, the J gene TRBJ2-7, with 13 nucleotides matching TRBD2. V gave up 5 bases and J gave up 5 bases; unmatched junction bases: 6. CDR3 length: 14 residues. Germline-derived CDR1 and CDR2 are DFQATT and SNEGSKA (reference sequence). The CDR3 spells CSAETSGGFDEQYF. For the CDR3, the DNA is TGCAGTGCTGAGACTAGCGGGGGGTTCGACGAGCAGTACTTC.

This chain joins TRBV20-1 and TRBJ2-3, with 8 bases identical to TRBD1. In germline, CDR1 is DFQATT, CDR2 SNEGSKA (reference sequence). CDR3 length: 14 residues. The junction had 7 bases not matched to a gene; V was cut back by 7 bases and J by 1 base. The DNA of the CDR3 is TGCAGTGTTAAACCGGGACAGGGCACAGATACGCAGTATTTT. Its protein is CSVKPGQGTDTQYF.

This rearrangement joins TRBV6-1 to TRBJ1-4; 9 bases line up with TRBD1. CDR3 length: 16 amino acids. V dropped 5 bases and J dropped 8; count of bases not matched to a gene: 12. Germline CDR1 MNHNS, CDR2 SASEGT. The CDR3 coding sequence is TGTGCCAGCAGTCCGGACAGGGGAGGCACTACGGAAAAACTGTTTTTT. It specifies CASSPDRGGTTEKLFF.

The CDR3, as DNA: TGTGCCAGCAGCGCAGGGGTTTGGGCCTACGAGCAGTACTTC. It translates to CASSAGVWAYEQYF. The rearrangement joins TRBV11-2 to TRBJ2-7; possible D gene TRBD1, 6 bases. The CDR3 sequence is 14 residues long. Germline assignment: CDR1 SGHAT and CDR2 FQNNGV. The germline V and J ends were trimmed by 5 bases and 2 bases, with 13 bases remaining between them.

The genes are TRBV18 and TRBJ2-3; D uncertain. The ends were cut back, 5 bases at V and 1 base at J, with 10 bases in the middle. This CDR3 contains 14 residues. Germline loops: CDR1 KGHSH, CDR2 LQKENI. The CDR3 spells CASSSNRGTDTQYF. DNA for the CDR3: TGTGCCAGCTCATCCAACCGGGGCACAGATACGCAGTATTTT.

CDR3 sequence: CASSFEAGLGTQYF. DNA of the CDR3: TGTGCCAGCAGCTTTGAAGCGGGTTTGGGGACCCAGTACTTC. The gene calls are TRBV7-2 and TRBJ2-5, with D tentatively TRBD2 (6 bases). The CDR3 has 14 residues. The ends were cut back, 3 bases at V and 7 bases at J, with 15 bases in the middle. In germline, CDR1 is SGHTA, CDR2 FQGNSA.

A few counts support this clonotype. The chain carries TRBV9 and TRBJ2-1, with 13 bases matching TRBD2. Unmatched junction bases numbered 7, after V lost 5 bases and J lost 8 bases. Germline values: CDR1 SGDLS, CDR2 YYNGEE. The CDR3 is 15 residues long. CDR3 DNA sequence: TGTGCCAGCAGTCCGGGACTAGCGGGAAAGGATGAGCAGTTCTTC. Its protein product is CASSPGLAGKDEQFF.

This chain joins TRBV3-1 and TRBJ2-7; 7 bases match TRBD1. Looked up from germline, CDR1 is LGHDT and CDR2 is YNNKEL (reference sequence). The V gene end was trimmed by 1 base and the J gene end by 3 bases; junction bases not matched to a gene: 9. The CDR3 contains 16 residues. Here the CDR3 reads CASSQAYRGSYYEQYF. DNA for the CDR3: TGTGCCAGCAGCCAAGCCTACAGGGGATCCTACTACGAGCAGTACTTC.

The V and J genes are TRBV6-4 and TRBJ1-2, with D maybe TRBD1 (5 bases). CDR3 length: 13 amino acids. Trimming pared 0 bases from V and 8 bases from J, leaving 10 bases between. Germline lookup yields CDR1 MRHNA and CDR2 SNTAGT. In DNA form, the CDR3 reads TGTGCCAGCAGTGACTCGTCAGGGCGGGGCTACACCTTC. Translating gives CASSDSSGRGYTF.

The chain uses TRBV20-1 and TRBJ2-5, with 9 bases aligning to TRBD2. The CDR3 is made up of 13 amino acids. Germline lookup yields CDR1 DFQATT and CDR2 SNEGSKA (reference sequence). V lost 3 bases, J lost 5 bases, and 4 bases stayed unmatched. The CDR3 loop is CSASGLARETQYF. The CDR3 DNA follows: TGCAGTGCTAGCGGACTAGCGCGGGAGACCCAGTACTTC.